This TCR beta chain was identified during a study of T cell repertoires in cytomegalovirus infection. Study information: Newly reported HLA-C-restricted and thoroughly characterized HLA-B-restricted CMV epitopes were employed.

MiXCR, applied by TCRdb to the reads, yields one record per CDR3 protein. The sample includes about 350,000 distinct CDR3 sequences, roughly 34% of them seen just once. With respect to this clonotype: The antigen is unknown.

CDR3 length equals 16 residues. CDR1 is LNHDA and CDR2 is SQIVND in the germline V gene (reference sequence). Trimming removed 9 bases from V and 5 bases from J; junction bases left unmatched: 15. The chain joins TRBV19 to TRBJ2-5; 10 bases agree with TRBD1. The sample consisted of cultured PBMCs, taken from culture after CMV antigen stimulation. This receptor was taken from a human donor in good health (CMV status not recorded). Some clones in this sample may be carry-over from other donors' samples. The CDR3 spells CASAPSPGQGIETQYF. The CDR3 nucleotides read TGTGCCAGCGCGCCATCCCCGGGACAGGGGATTGAGACCCAGTACTTC.